These 10 T cell receptor beta chains were all obtained from the same sample, sequenced in a study of blood T cell repertoires in COVID-19. Sequencing used immunoSEQ multiplex PCR; TCRdb keeps in-frame clones, though not all of them. The sample comprises more than 100,000 clones, more than 70% of which are singletons, and approximately 13% rests with the top ten. The sample consisted of peripheral blood. The source is a woman aged 25 to 39 who had recovered from COVID-19.

CDR3 residues: CASSRTRGLWDTQYF. The CDR3 DNA reads TGTGCCAGCAGCCGGACGCGGGGCCTTTGGGATACGCAGTATTTT. The chain has TRBV9 and TRBJ2-3; D possibly corresponds to TRBD2 (6 bases). The V end lost 4 bases, the J end lost 6 bases, and 18 bases lay between the germline ends. CDR1 is SGDLS, CDR2 YYNGEE, per germline. The CDR3 covers 15 residues.

V is TRBV27 and J is TRBJ1-5; 9 nucleotides agree with TRBD1. Trimming took 5 bases from V and 5 from J; bases not matched to a gene: 10. Germline CDR1 and CDR2: MNHEY and SMNVEV (reference sequence). This CDR3 spans 16 amino acids. The CDR3 region is CASSEGTGFRDQPQHF. CDR3 bases: TGTGCCAGCAGTGAGGGGACAGGGTTTCGGGATCAGCCCCAGCATTTT.

The chain recombines TRBV28 with TRBJ1-5; D unclear. Trimming left V 5 bases short and J 0 bases short, with 11 bases between. CDR1 and CDR2 (germline): MDHEN, SYDVKM. The CDR3 runs 15 residues. The CDR3 is CASSPPGFSNQPQHF. The DNA of the CDR3 is TGTGCCAGCAGTCCCCCAGGATTTAGCAATCAGCCCCAGCATTTT.

The J gene is TRBJ1-2, the V gene TRBV12-3 or TRBV12-4; D is uncertain. The V end lost 2 bases, the J end lost 0 bases, and 4 bases lay between the germline ends. CDR3 length: 13 residues. CDR3 residues: CASSLQANYGYTF. The CDR3 bases are TGTGCCAGCAGTTTACAGGCTAACTATGGCTACACCTTC.

The chain uses TRBV5-1 and TRBJ2-1, with D unclear. The CDR3 loop spans 16 amino acids. Germline loops: CDR1 SGHRS, CDR2 YFSETQ. V gave up 3 bases and J gave up 3 bases, with 16 bases separating them. In nucleotides, the CDR3 is TGCGCCAGCAGCTCATACTTCGACTTCAGCTACAATGAGCAGTTCTTC. This codes for CASSSYFDFSYNEQFF.

This chain connects TRBV14 to TRBJ2-7, with TRBD2 matching 7 bases. The CDR3 length is 17 residues. Unmatched junction bases numbered 11, after V lost 1 base and J lost 2 bases. Germline CDR1 SGHDN, CDR2 FVKESK. CDR3 in DNA: TGTGCCAGCAGCCAAGCGGGGTTTGGCGGGGGACCCTACGAGCAGTACTTC. Protein: CASSQAGFGGGPYEQYF.

This chain links TRBV4-1 with TRBJ1-5, with D possibly matching TRBD1 (5 bases). Germline V CDR1 and CDR2: MGHRA, YSYEKL. The CDR3 is made up of 15 amino acids. V lost 2 bases, J lost 1 base, and 9 bases lay in between. DNA of the CDR3: TGCGCCAGCAGCCAAAGTGCAGGGAGCAATCAGCCCCAGCATTTT. The encoded protein is CASSQSAGSNQPQHF.

This chain's CDR3 is CASSLRDSRLYHPSSYNEQFF. In DNA form, the CDR3 reads TGTGCCAGCAGCCTCCGGGACAGCAGGCTCTACCACCCGAGCTCCTACAATGAGCAGTTCTTC. V gene TRBV3-1 (or the pseudogene TRBV3-2) combines with J gene TRBJ2-1; 7 bases agree with TRBD1. The CDR3 is 21 residues long. The V and J ends lost 4 bases and 0 bases, in that order; junction bases with no gene match: 21. CDR1 LGHDT and CDR2 YNNKEL come from the germline V gene (reference sequence).

The chain recombines TRBV11-2 with TRBJ2-2, with D possibly matching TRBD1 (6 bases). CDR3 length: 15 residues. The germline V gene encodes CDR1 SGHAT and CDR2 FQNNGV. V was clipped by 4 bases and J by 6 bases, with 15 bases between them. Written as DNA, the CDR3 is TGTGCCAGCAGCTCTCCGACAGGAAAGGCCGGGGAGCTGTTTTTT. It specifies CASSSPTGKAGELFF.

The chain combines TRBV6-5 with TRBJ2-2, with 7 bases that match TRBD1. Germline V gene sequence: CDR1 MNHEY, CDR2 SVGAGI. The trim removed 0 bases at V and 4 bases at J, leaving 2 bases unmatched. This CDR3 has 15 residues. Here the CDR3 DNA reads TGTGCCAGCAGTTACTCGCCAGGGGGCACCGGGGAGCTGTTTTTT. Protein sequence: CASSYSPGGTGELFF.